These 23 T cell receptor beta chains came from one sample sequenced in a study of blood T cell repertoires in COVID-19. The protocol was immunoSEQ multiplex PCR, while the TCRdb copy is restricted to in-frame clones and leaves out a portion. The table records approximately 180,000 clones, roughly 87% of them present only once. Sequencing was done on a sample of peripheral blood. Receptor source: a woman between 70 and 85 years old with acute or convalescent COVID-19.

V and J are TRBV30 and TRBJ2-5; 10 bases agree with TRBD1. The germline gives CDR1 GTSNPN, CDR2 SVGIG (reference sequence). The J segment lost 4 bases and the V segment lost 7 bases, leaving 6 bases of the junction unmatched. CDR3 length equals 13 residues. The CDR3 reads CAFRQGAGETQYF. Written as DNA, the CDR3 is TGTGCCTTCAGACAGGGGGCGGGAGAGACCCAGTACTTC.

This clone occurred a few times. The rearrangement links TRBV28 to TRBJ1-5; 7 bases are shared with TRBD1. Looked up from germline, CDR1 is MDHEN and CDR2 is SYDVKM. Trimming took 5 bases from V and 5 from J; bases not matched to a gene: 9. The CDR3 has 15 amino acids. The CDR3 region is CASSSLRGPDQPQHF. CDR3 nucleotide sequence: TGTGCCAGCAGTAGCCTGAGGGGGCCGGATCAGCCCCAGCATTTT.

This clone was counted a single time. The CDR3 DNA follows: TGTGCCAGCAGTCAGGGCGGACAGCGATCCTATGGCTACACCTTC. It specifies CASSQGGQRSYGYTF. V is TRBV28 and J is TRBJ1-2, with D possibly matching TRBD1 (6 bases). The ends were cut back, 5 bases at V and 4 bases at J, with 17 bases in the middle. Looked up from germline, CDR1 is MDHEN and CDR2 is SYDVKM. The CDR3 has 15 residues.

The J gene is TRBJ1-5, the V gene TRBV4-1; D uncertain. Germline-derived CDR1 and CDR2 are MGHRA and YSYEKL. This CDR3 is built from 15 residues. Trimming removed 5 bases from V and 0 bases from J, with 11 bases in between. This chain's CDR3 is CASSFMTDSNQPQHF. In nucleotides, the CDR3 is TGCGCCAGCAGCTTTATGACTGATAGCAATCAGCCCCAGCATTTT.

The chain recombines TRBV25-1 with TRBJ1-1; TRBD1 agrees at 7 bases. Germline CDR1 is MGHDK and CDR2 is SYGVNS. J gave up 1 base and V 2 bases, and 4 bases lay outside the gene matches. This CDR3 contains 15 residues. CDR3: CASSEPQGRNTEAFF. CDR3 coding DNA: TGTGCCAGCAGTGAACCACAGGGGAGGAACACTGAAGCTTTCTTT.

The V call is TRBV19, the J call TRBJ1-5, with D possibly being TRBD1 (6 bases). Germline CDR1 LNHDA, CDR2 SQIVND (reference sequence). The CDR3 runs 14 residues. The V end lost 7 bases, the J end lost 3 bases, and 13 bases lay between the germline ends. In DNA form, the CDR3 reads TGTGCCAGTACACACGGACAGATCAATCAGCCCCAGCATTTT. This gives the protein CASTHGQINQPQHF.

This clone was counted once. This sequence joins TRBV27 and TRBJ1-1; 8 bases line up with TRBD1. Germline CDR1 is MNHEY and CDR2 is SMNVEV (reference sequence). The CDR3 totals 12 residues. After removal of 4 bases from V and 8 bases from J, the junction contained 3 bases not matched to a gene. CDR3 DNA sequence: TGTGCCAGCAGTTCCCGACAGGGGGAAGCTTTCTTT. Residues: CASSSRQGEAFF.

This chain uses TRBV12-3 or TRBV12-4 with TRBJ2-7; maybe TRBD1 (6 bases). V was clipped by 6 bases and J by 1 base, with 10 bases between them. The length of the CDR3 is 13 residues. The CDR3 DNA reads as TGTGCCAGCAGCCTCGACAGGTCCTACGAGCAGTACTTC. This sequence encodes CASSLDRSYEQYF.

The chain recombines TRBV7-9 with TRBJ2-3; 11 nucleotides agree with TRBD2. CDR1 and CDR2 (germline): SEHNR, FQNEAQ (reference sequence). CDR3 size: 15 residues. V lost 5 bases and J lost 8; bases outside the gene matches: 9. The CDR3 sequence: CASSRLAGPISTQYF. The CDR3, as DNA: TGTGCCAGCAGCAGACTAGCGGGACCAATCTCTACGCAGTATTTT.

The chain couples TRBV15 to TRBJ1-4; 9 positions agree with TRBD1. Trimming cost V 0 bases and J 6 bases; bases outside gene matches: 8. The germline gives CDR1 LNHNV, CDR2 YYDKDF (reference sequence). The length of the CDR3 is 17 residues. CDR3 sequence (DNA): TGTGCCACCAGCAGAGATATAACAGGGGGCGCGGATGAAAAACTGTTTTTT. Its translation: CATSRDITGGADEKLFF. The full variable domain, with the rest looked up from reference TRBV15 and TRBJ1-4, is DAMVIQNPRYQVTQFGKPVTLSCSQTLNHNVMYWYQQKSSQAPKLLFHYYDKDFNNEADTPDNFQSRRPNTSFCFLDIRSPGLGDTAMYLCATSRDITGGADEKLFFGSGTQLSVL.

J is TRBJ2-1 and V is TRBV30; TRBD1 aligns across 7 bases. Per the germline V gene, CDR1 is GTSNPN and CDR2 is SVGIG (reference sequence). V dropped 8 bases and J dropped 2; count of bases not matched to a gene: 6. This CDR3 spans 13 amino acids. The CDR3 nucleotides are TGTGCCCGAGGACAGGCGCCCTACAATGAGCAGTTCTTC. Its protein product is CARGQAPYNEQFF.

The rearrangement links TRBV21-1 to TRBJ2-1; the D call of TRBD2 is as the table states it, not checked on the DNA. TRBV21-1 is a pseudogene. The CDR3 length is 12 residues. CDR3 bases: TGTGCCAGCAGCAAAACCAAGCGGGGAGAGTTCTTC. Translating gives CASSKTKRGEFF.

The rearrangement joins TRBV6-1 to TRBJ1-5; D is uncertain. The CDR3 runs 15 residues. Germline CDR1 is MNHNS and CDR2 is SASEGT. Trimming shortened V by 1 base and J by 1 base, and 8 bases separated the two germline ends. The CDR3 nucleotides read TGTGCCAGCAGTGAAGTTTCTATGAGCAATCAGCCCCAGCATTTT. This translates into CASSEVSMSNQPQHF.

This chain joins TRBV19 and TRBJ2-1; 7 nucleotides match TRBD2. This CDR3 comprises 14 residues. Germline CDR1 reads LNHDA; CDR2 reads SQIVND (reference sequence). Trimming removed 2 bases from V and 3 bases from J; junction bases left unmatched: 1. This CDR3 reads CASSIPGGYNEQFF. The CDR3 nucleotides are TGTGCCAGTAGTATACCGGGGGGCTACAATGAGCAGTTCTTC. The variable domain in full, completed from reference TRBV19 and TRBJ2-1, reads DGGITQSPKYLFRKEGQNVTLSCEQNLNHDAMYWYRQDPGQGLRLIYYSQIVNDFQKGDIAEGYSVSREKKESFPLTVTSAQKNPTAFYLCASSIPGGYNEQFFGPGTRLTVL.

This sequence joins TRBV5-6 and TRBJ1-5, with D unclear. Germline V gene data show CDR1 as SGHDT and CDR2 as YYEEEE. V lost 1 base to trimming and J lost 0 bases, with 11 bases between them. This CDR3 has 16 amino acids. CDR3 DNA: TGTGCCAGCAGCTTGCGCGGCCTTTATAGCAATCAGCCCCAGCATTTT. This codes for CASSLRGLYSNQPQHF.

This chain uses TRBV3-1 (or the pseudogene TRBV3-2) with TRBJ2-5; 12 bases match TRBD1. The CDR3 extends over 16 amino acids. The V gene end was trimmed by 4 bases and the J gene end by 5 bases; junction bases not matched to a gene: 8. Per the germline V gene, CDR1 is LGHDT and CDR2 is YNNKEL (reference sequence). The CDR3 region has the DNA TGTGCCAGCAGCCCACAAACGGGACAGGGGGCTGAGACCCAGTACTTC. This gives the protein CASSPQTGQGAETQYF.

For the CDR3, the DNA is TGTGCCAGCAGCACACAGAACACTGAAGCTTTCTTT. Translated: CASSTQNTEAFF. The gene calls are TRBV28 and TRBJ1-1, with unresolved D. CDR1 is MDHEN and CDR2 is SYDVKM in the germline V gene. The CDR3 totals 12 residues. Trimming shortened V by 6 bases and J by 1 base, and 6 bases separated the two germline ends.

The rearrangement joins TRBV6-6 to TRBJ2-3; D remains ambiguous. The CDR3 length is 16 residues. Deletions cut 7 bases from V and 3 bases from J, with 20 bases between. CDR1 and CDR2 (germline): MNHNY, SVGAGI (reference sequence). The CDR3 sequence is CASTQGRVGVTDTQYF. CDR3 in DNA: TGTGCCAGCACCCAAGGAAGAGTTGGAGTTACAGATACGCAGTATTTT.

The chain has TRBV28 and TRBJ1-3; D might be TRBD1 (5 bases). The V gene lost 2 bases and the J gene lost 0 bases, with 8 bases spanning the gap. CDR3 length: 15 amino acids. The germline gives CDR1 MDHEN, CDR2 SYDVKM. The CDR3 is CASSLTGGSGNTIYF. The DNA of the CDR3 is TGTGCCAGCAGTTTAACCGGGGGCTCTGGAAACACCATATATTTT.

The V gene is TRBV27, the J gene TRBJ1-5; no firm D call. Germline V lookup: CDR1 MNHEY, CDR2 SMNVEV (reference sequence). V lost 1 base and J lost 5, with 6 bases in between. The CDR3 is made up of 13 amino acids. Written as DNA, the CDR3 is TGTGCCAGCAGTTTATGGGCAGATCAGCCCCAGCATTTT. Its translation: CASSLWADQPQHF.

V is TRBV19 and J is TRBJ2-1; 11 bases are a match to TRBD2. This CDR3 comprises 15 residues. Germline CDR1 is LNHDA and CDR2 is SQIVND (reference sequence). Trimming cost V 3 bases and J 6 bases; bases outside gene matches: 4. The CDR3 loop reads CASSISGRAFNEQFF. CDR3 coding DNA: TGTGCCAGTAGTATTAGCGGGAGGGCATTCAATGAGCAGTTCTTC. The variable domain in full, with the rest retrieved from reference TRBV19 and TRBJ2-1, is DGGITQSPKYLFRKEGQNVTLSCEQNLNHDAMYWYRQDPGQGLRLIYYSQIVNDFQKGDIAEGYSVSREKKESFPLTVTSAQKNPTAFYLCASSISGRAFNEQFFGPGTRLTVL.

V usage is TRBV19 and J usage is TRBJ2-1, with TRBD1 matching over 8 bases. Germline V gene sequence: CDR1 LNHDA, CDR2 SQIVND (reference sequence). V lost 4 bases to trimming and J lost 12 bases; unmatched junction nucleotides: 11. The CDR3 sequence is 14 residues long. The chain's CDR3 is CASSTSQGARGQFF. In DNA form, the CDR3 reads TGTGCCAGTAGTACCAGCCAGGGGGCTAGGGGGCAGTTCTTC.

The chain is built from TRBV10-3 and TRBJ1-6, with TRBD1 as a possible D gene (6 bases). The V end was cut by 11 bases, the J end by 7 bases, with 15 bases between. CDR1 ENHRY and CDR2 SYGVKD come from the germline V gene. This CDR3 has 13 amino acids. The CDR3 here is CASNRDWNSPLHF. The DNA for the CDR3 is TGTGCCTCCAACAGGGATTGGAATTCACCCCTCCACTTT.